This TCR beta chain was sequenced for a study of blood T cell repertoires in COVID-19 (TCRdb year 2020). Concerning the study at large: Collaborator samples came from the United States, Italy and Spain and covered acute and convalescent phases of COVID-19. The material from the prospective study consisted of cDNA or gDNA derived from T cells, B-cell-depleted T cells, or PBMCs. Deeply sampled blood TCRbeta repertoires from subjects exposed to, actively infected with, or recovered from COVID-19 were included in the dataset. The repertoires were released in a freely available public database intended as a resource for research on the immune response to SARS-CoV-2. Samples were obtained from the ongoing ImmuneRACE study (first 160 participants) and from about 1,300 subjects provided by 6 global collaborators. A de-identified subject ID, COVID-19 status, age in years and sex were almost always included in the sample metadata. Where available, HLA class I and class II types were obtained from metadata supplied by the sample provider rather than from assay-based typing.

What the study reported, not specific to this receptor: How much clinical and demographic metadata was included differed by source and by participant, and the metadata was provided uncurated.

TCRbeta CDR3 regions were amplified from genomic DNA by means of the immunoSEQ Assay, a bias-controlled multiplex PCR. The paper's data handling went like this. The number of nucleated cells in each sample was estimated from the amplification of reference gene primers within the assay. To quantify the absolute abundance of each unique TCRbeta CDR3 rearrangement, sequence reads were collapsed and filtered. For each sample, productive Simpson clonality was calculated as the square root of Simpson's diversity index over productive rearrangements. Drawn from immuneACCESS, this table holds only the in-frame rearrangements with V and J called that TCRdb kept. Clones are partly lost; checked studies trace under half to an unresolved V gene and leave the rest unexplained. V and J calls and clone size follow that table, whereas D and trimming were derived from the DNA. This sample lists 350,000 or so clones; approximately 90% were detected once. The ten largest clones represent 3.9% of the sample.

One collaborating source in Seattle enrolled patients during active infection and followed them longitudinally through the course of disease. The collaborating institutions used their own protocols to collect whole blood in K2EDTA tubes. For TCRbeta analysis, collaborators shipped samples as frozen whole blood, isolated PBMCs, or DNA extracted from either of those sample types. This clone was observed a single time. The target of this receptor is not known. No base-level quality is on record; no much larger clone is a single base apart. Via the germline V gene (reference sequence), CDR1 is LGHDT and CDR2 YNNKEL. The junction shows trimming of 4 bases on V and 4 bases on J, and the gene matches do not reach 11 bases of it. Counted from cysteine to phenylalanine, this CDR3 has 16 amino acids. Only CDR3 DNA remains: 48 bases, in frame from the first base.

The V gene is TRBV3-1 (or the pseudogene TRBV3-2) and the J gene is TRBJ1-2, and 8 junctional nucleotides match TRBD1. This clonotype originated in a woman in her sixties or seventies with COVID-19, enrolled during active disease. The sequenced material came from peripheral blood. The nucleotide sequence is given as TGTGCCAGCAGCCCCGTGCAGGGGGCGCGGGGCTATGGCTACACCTTC. Its product reads: CASSPVQGARGYGYTF.